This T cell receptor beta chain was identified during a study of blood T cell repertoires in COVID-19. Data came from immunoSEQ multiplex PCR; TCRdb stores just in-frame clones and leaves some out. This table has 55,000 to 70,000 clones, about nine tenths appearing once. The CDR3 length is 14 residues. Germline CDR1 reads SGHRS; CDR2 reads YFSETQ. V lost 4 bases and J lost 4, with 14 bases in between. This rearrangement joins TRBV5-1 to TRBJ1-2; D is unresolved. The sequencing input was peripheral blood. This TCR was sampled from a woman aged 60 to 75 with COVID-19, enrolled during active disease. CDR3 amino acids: CASSHSQPSYGYTF. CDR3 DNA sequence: TGCGCCAGCAGCCACAGCCAGCCCTCCTATGGCTACACCTTC. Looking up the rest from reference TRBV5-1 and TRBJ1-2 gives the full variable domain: KAGVTQTPRYLIKTRGQQVTLSCSPISGHRSVSWYQQTPGQGLQFLFEYFSETQRNKGNFPGRFSGRQFSNSRSEMNVSTLELGDSALYLCASSHSQPSYGYTFGSGTRLTVV.